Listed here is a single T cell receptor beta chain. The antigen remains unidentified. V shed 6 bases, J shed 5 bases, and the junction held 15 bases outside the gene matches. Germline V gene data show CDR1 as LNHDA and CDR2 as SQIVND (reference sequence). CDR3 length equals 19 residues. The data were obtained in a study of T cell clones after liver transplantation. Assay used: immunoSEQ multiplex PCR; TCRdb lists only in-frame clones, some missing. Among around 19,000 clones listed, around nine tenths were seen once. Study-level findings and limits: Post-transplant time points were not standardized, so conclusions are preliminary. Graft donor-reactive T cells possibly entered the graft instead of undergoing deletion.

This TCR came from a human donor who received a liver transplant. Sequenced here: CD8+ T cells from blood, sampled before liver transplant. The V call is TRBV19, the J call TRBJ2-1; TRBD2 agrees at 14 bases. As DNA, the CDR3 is TGTGCCAGTAGCCCCCCCGGGACTAGCGGGAGACGGTTCGACAATGAGCAGTTCTTC. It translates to CASSPPGTSGRRFDNEQFF.